These 22 T cell receptor beta chains originate from one sample sequenced in a study of blood T cells in healthy people across ages. The second PCR ran roughly 7 to 12 cycles with a sample-barcoded 5' primer and J-beta primers. TCRdb analysed the 5' RACE reads with MiXCR anew, one entry per CDR3 protein. The sample includes about 770,000 distinct CDR3 sequences, around two fifths of them seen just once. Sequencing was performed on blood. These receptors all stem from a man aged 55 to 70 in good health.

The CDR3 DNA sequence: TGTGCCAGTAGTAAACGAACCGGGACTCAAGCCTACGAGCAGTACTTC. Residues: CASSKRTGTQAYEQYF. This chain uses TRBV19 with TRBJ2-7; a weak D match, TRBD2 (6 bases). Germline V lookup: CDR1 LNHDA, CDR2 SQIVND (reference sequence). The V end lost 4 bases, the J end lost 2 bases, and 18 bases lay between the germline ends. CDR3 length equals 16 residues.

This clonotype was counted a few times. The chain links TRBV13 to TRBJ2-1; TRBD2 matches 8 bases. The germline CDR1 and CDR2 sequences are PRHDT and FYEKMQ (reference sequence). Trimming removed 8 bases from V and 7 bases from J; junction bases left unmatched: 10. The length of the CDR3 is 14 residues. This CDR3 reads CASGTRGRANEQFF. The CDR3 DNA reads TGTGCCAGCGGGACTAGGGGGAGGGCGAATGAGCAGTTCTTC. Using reference TRBV13 and TRBJ2-1 for the parts outside the CDR3, the full variable domain is AAGVIQSPRHLIKEKRETATLKCYPIPRHDTVYWYQQGPGQDPQFLISFYEKMQSDKGSIPDRFSAQQFSDYHSELNMSSLELGDSALYFCASGTRGRANEQFFGPGTRLTVL.

This clonotype has just a few counts. The chain employs TRBV2 and TRBJ2-1; TRBD2 matches at 7 bases. With V trimmed by 7 bases and J by 8 bases, 8 bases remained unmatched. This CDR3 region has 13 residues. Germline-derived CDR1 and CDR2 are SNHLY and FYNNEI. The CDR3 nucleotides are TGTGCCAGCAAAGGACTAGTCCTCGATGAGCAGTTCTTC. It encodes CASKGLVLDEQFF.

In its sample, this clonotype was seen many times. CDR3 sequence (DNA): TGTGCCAGTAGTATCTCCCGGACTAGCGGGGGGCTGGATACGCAGTATTTT. As protein: CASSISRTSGGLDTQYF. This chain uses TRBV19 with TRBJ2-3; 14 bases fit TRBD2. Trimming cost V 3 bases and J 6 bases; bases outside gene matches: 8. Germline lookup yields CDR1 LNHDA and CDR2 SQIVND (reference sequence). This CDR3 has 17 residues.

The chain carries TRBV3-1 and TRBJ1-2; possible D gene TRBD1, 5 bases. V lost 8 bases and J 5 bases, leaving 9 bases between the germline ends. The CDR3 runs to 11 residues. The germline V gene encodes CDR1 LGHDT and CDR2 YNNKEL (reference sequence). Here the CDR3 reads CASGGVYGYTF. CDR3 nucleotides: TGTGCCAGCGGGGGGGTATATGGCTACACCTTC.

The V call is TRBV5-6, the J call TRBJ2-2, with 10 bases that match TRBD1. This CDR3 has 16 residues. The germline gives CDR1 SGHDT, CDR2 YYEEEE. Germline trimming cut 0 bases from V and 4 bases from J; bases unmatched to any gene: 3. CDR3 nucleotides: TGTGCCAGCAGCTTGGGGACAGGGGGACGCACCGGGGAGCTGTTTTTT. Translated, it gives CASSLGTGGRTGELFF.

This clonotype was seen a handful of times. V usage is TRBV6-5 and J usage is TRBJ1-1; unclear D gene. Germline V gives CDR1 MNHEY, CDR2 SVGAGI. Trimming took 5 bases from V and 5 from J, leaving 9 bases between them. This CDR3 contains 12 residues. The CDR3 protein is CASSPGQTEAFF. The CDR3 DNA is TGTGCCAGCAGTCCCGGTCAAACTGAAGCTTTCTTT.

This clonotype was seen a handful of times. This chain joins TRBV5-6 and TRBJ2-1; 7 nucleotides line up with TRBD2. This CDR3 is built from 15 residues. The junction had 8 bases not matched to a gene; V was cut back by 2 bases and J by 6 bases. Per germline, CDR1 SGHDT and CDR2 YYEEEE. CDR3 bases: TGTGCCAGCAGCTTTGGGGGGGGAGGCGGCAATGAGCAGTTCTTC. Its translation is CASSFGGGGGNEQFF. Complete variable domain (other parts from reference TRBV5-6 and TRBJ2-1): DAGVTQSPTHLIKTRGQQVTLRCSPKSGHDTVSWYQQALGQGPQFIFQYYEEEERQRGNFPDRFSGHQFPNYSSELNVNALLLGDSALYLCASSFGGGGGNEQFFGPGTRLTVL.

V and J are TRBV30 and TRBJ2-1; D gene ambiguous. V lost 2 bases and J lost 2, with 7 bases in between. Germline CDR1 GTSNPN, CDR2 SVGIG (reference sequence). The CDR3 is made up of 13 amino acids. The CDR3 nucleotides read TGTGCCTGGAGTCCCTTCCCCTACAATGAGCAGTTCTTC. Protein sequence: CAWSPFPYNEQFF. The variable domain in full, completed from reference TRBV30 and TRBJ2-1, reads SQTIHQWPATLVQPVGSPLSLECTVEGTSNPNLYWYRQAAGRGLQLLFYSVGIGQISSEVPQNLSASRPQDRQFILSSKKLLLSDSGFYLCAWSPFPYNEQFFGPGTRLTVL.

The chain couples TRBV28 to TRBJ2-1; unclear D gene. CDR1 is MDHEN and CDR2 is SYDVKM in the germline V gene. Trimming shortened V by 6 bases and J by 1 base, and 7 bases separated the two germline ends. CDR3 length: 13 amino acids. The CDR3 region is CASSHGSYNEQFF. The CDR3 DNA follows: TGTGCCAGCAGCCATGGATCCTACAATGAGCAGTTCTTC. The full variable domain, with the rest looked up from reference TRBV28 and TRBJ2-1, is DVKVTQSSRYLVKRTGEKVFLECVQDMDHENMFWYRQDPGLGLRLIYFSYDVKMKEKGDIPEGYSVSREKKERFSLILESASTNQTSMYLCASSHGSYNEQFFGPGTRLTVL.

This clonotype was detected a few times. The V and J genes are TRBV20-1 and TRBJ2-1, with TRBD2 matching 8 bases. The CDR3 is 15 residues long. Trimming cost V 4 bases and J 0 bases; bases outside gene matches: 5. Germline values: CDR1 DFQATT, CDR2 SNEGSKA (reference sequence). CDR3 sequence (DNA): TGCAGTGCTATTAGCGGGGCCAGCTCCTACAATGAGCAGTTCTTC. This translates into CSAISGASSYNEQFF.

On this clonotype itself: The junction differs from germline at one of its ends, possibly a read error. The chain recombines TRBV7-2 with TRBJ2-3; tentatively, D is TRBD2 (6 bases). The germline V gene has CDR1 SGHTA and CDR2 FQGNSA. The CDR3 runs 14 residues. CDR3 residues: CAGSLGTSTDTQYF. The CDR3 DNA follows: TGTGCCGGCAGCTTAGGGACTAGCACAGATACGCAGTATTTT.

This rearrangement joins TRBV2 to TRBJ2-2; 7 bases agree with TRBD2. CDR1 and CDR2 from the germline V gene are SNHLY and FYNNEI. This CDR3 is 15 amino acids long. V lost 7 bases to trimming and J lost 0 bases; unmatched junction nucleotides: 5. This CDR3 reads CASTPGGANTGELFF. DNA for the CDR3: TGTGCCAGCACCCCGGGGGGAGCGAACACCGGGGAGCTGTTTTTT.

This clonotype turned up a few times. The gene calls are TRBV20-1 and TRBJ2-7; D is undetermined. Looked up from germline, CDR1 is DFQATT and CDR2 is SNEGSKA (reference sequence). The CDR3 has 11 residues. Trimming removed 0 bases from V and 6 bases from J, with 6 bases in between. CDR3 protein: CSARDLPEQYF. CDR3 nucleotide sequence: TGCAGTGCTAGAGATCTCCCCGAGCAGTACTTC.

In this sample, this clonotype turned up a few times. The rearrangement uses TRBV7-2 and TRBJ2-7, with 12 bases that match TRBD1. V lost 1 base, J lost 0 bases, and 4 bases stayed unmatched. The CDR3 has 17 amino acids. Germline V CDR1 and CDR2: SGHTA, FQGNSA. CDR3 protein: CASSLGGTGGLSYEQYF. In DNA, the CDR3 is TGTGCCAGCAGCTTAGGGGGGACAGGGGGCCTCTCCTACGAGCAGTACTTC.

This clonotype was detected a few times. The V and J genes are TRBV5-1 and TRBJ2-7, with TRBD1 identical over 7 bases. V lost 1 base, J lost 4 bases, and 8 bases stayed unmatched. The CDR3 consists of 15 residues. Germline assignment: CDR1 SGHRS and CDR2 YFSETQ. The CDR3 region has the DNA TGCGCCAGCAGCTTGAGTGGGGACAGACGGTACGAGCAGTACTTC. Protein product: CASSLSGDRRYEQYF.

The chain combines TRBV4-1 with TRBJ1-1; D remains unclear. CDR3 length equals 15 residues. Trimming removed 0 bases at V and 3 bases at J, with 11 bases between. Germline V gene data show CDR1 as MGHRA and CDR2 as YSYEKL. The CDR3 loop is CASSQDGVSDTEAFF. CDR3 DNA: TGCGCCAGCAGCCAAGATGGGGTGTCGGACACTGAAGCTTTCTTT.

The J gene is TRBJ2-7, the V gene TRBV25-1; 7 positions agree with TRBD1. The V gene end was trimmed by 8 bases and the J gene end by 0 bases; junction bases not matched to a gene: 4. The CDR3 sequence is 13 residues long. The germline gives CDR1 MGHDK, CDR2 SYGVNS. In DNA form, the CDR3 reads TGTGCCAGCGGGGGACAGACCTCCTACGAGCAGTACTTC. Translating it yields CASGGQTSYEQYF.

This clonotype was seen only once. The rearrangement joins TRBV4-3 to TRBJ1-6; 9 nucleotides line up with TRBD1. Trimming removed 0 bases from V and 8 bases from J; junction bases left unmatched: 11. CDR3 length equals 18 residues. Germline lookup yields CDR1 LGHNA and CDR2 YSLEER. The CDR3 sequence is CASSQDYSPGQGYSPLHF. The CDR3 coding sequence is TGCGCCAGCAGCCAAGACTATAGTCCGGGACAGGGTTATTCACCCCTCCACTTT.

In its sample, this clonotype was seen many times. V usage is TRBV29-1 and J usage is TRBJ2-7; D not resolved. V gave up 8 bases and J gave up 0 bases, with 14 bases separating them. The V gene's germline CDR1 is SQVTM and CDR2 ANQGSEA. The CDR3 extends over 13 amino acids. The CDR3 spells CSPTLTGSYEQYF. The CDR3 DNA follows: TGCAGCCCCACCTTGACGGGCTCCTACGAGCAGTACTTC.

CDR3 bases: TGTGCCAGCAGCGTAGACGGTAGCGGGGGGGCCGCAGATACGCAGTATTTT. Translated: CASSVDGSGGAADTQYF. The chain has TRBV9 and TRBJ2-3; 11 bases match TRBD2. Germline V CDR1 and CDR2: SGDLS, YYNGEE. The CDR3 has 17 amino acids. V lost 0 bases to trimming and J lost 4 bases; unmatched junction nucleotides: 7.

This clonotype was counted once. The V and J genes are TRBV5-1 and TRBJ1-4; no reliable D call. The V gene lost 3 bases and the J gene lost 0 bases, with 12 bases spanning the gap. Germline loops: CDR1 SGHRS, CDR2 YFSETQ. This CDR3 is built from 16 residues. The CDR3 DNA reads as TGCGCCAGCAGCTCGGGTATTGGGGCAACTAATGAAAAACTGTTTTTT. Encoded protein: CASSSGIGATNEKLFF. Full variable domain (outside the CDR3, taken from reference TRBV5-1 and TRBJ1-4): KAGVTQTPRYLIKTRGQQVTLSCSPISGHRSVSWYQQTPGQGLQFLFEYFSETQRNKGNFPGRFSGRQFSNSRSEMNVSTLELGDSALYLCASSSGIGATNEKLFFGSGTQLSVL.